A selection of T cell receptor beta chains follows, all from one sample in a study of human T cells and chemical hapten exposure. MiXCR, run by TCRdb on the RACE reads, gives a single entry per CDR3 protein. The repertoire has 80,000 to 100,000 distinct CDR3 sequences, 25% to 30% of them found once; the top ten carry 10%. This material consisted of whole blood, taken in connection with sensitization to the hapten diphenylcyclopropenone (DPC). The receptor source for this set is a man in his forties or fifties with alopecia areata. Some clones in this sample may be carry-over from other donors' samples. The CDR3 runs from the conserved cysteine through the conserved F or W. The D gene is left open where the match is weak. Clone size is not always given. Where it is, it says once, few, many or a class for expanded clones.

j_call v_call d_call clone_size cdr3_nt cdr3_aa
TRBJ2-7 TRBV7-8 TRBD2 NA TGTGCCAGCAGAGAAGGGACTAGCGGGACCGAGCAGTACTTC CASREGTSGTEQYF
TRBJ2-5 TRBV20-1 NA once TGCAGTGCTAGAGCACTCACGTGGGGGTACCAAGAGACCCAGTACTTC CSARALTWGYQETQYF
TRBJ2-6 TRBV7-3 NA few TGTGCCAGCAGCTTAAACGGGGTCCCTTCTGGGGCCAACGTCCTGACTTTC CASSLNGVPSGANVLTF
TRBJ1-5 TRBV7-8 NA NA TGTGCCAGCAATCAGGGCAGCAATCAGCCCCAGCATTTT CASNQGSNQPQHF
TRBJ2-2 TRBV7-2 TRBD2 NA TGTGCCAGCAGCTTAGAAGCAGCGGGACGCACCGGGGAGCTGTTTTTT CASSLEAAGRTGELFF
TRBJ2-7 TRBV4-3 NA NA TGCGCCAGCAGCCAAGACGTCGGAGCCGCCTACGAGCAGTACTTC CASSQDVGAAYEQYF
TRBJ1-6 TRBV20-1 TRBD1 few TGCAGTGCCCCCACCCGGGACAGGGGGAATTCACCCCTCCACTTT CSAPTRDRGNSPLHF
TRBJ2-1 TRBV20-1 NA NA TGCAGTGCTAGAGACTCTCTGGGTTGGCAGTTCTTC CSARDSLGWQFF
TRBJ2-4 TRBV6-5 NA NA TGTGCCAGCAGCCCAGGGGTTTCCCACCTAGCCAAAAACATTCAGTACTTC CASSPGVSHLAKNIQYF
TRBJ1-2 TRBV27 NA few TGTGCCAGCAGTTTATATCCTAACGATGGCTACACCTTC CASSLYPNDGYTF
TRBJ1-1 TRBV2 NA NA TGTGCCAGCAATTTTGGAGATGAAGCTTTCTTT CASNFGDEAFF
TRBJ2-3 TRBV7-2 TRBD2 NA TGTGCCAGCAGCTTATCTAGCGGTGCGGGAGATACGCAGTATTTT CASSLSSGAGDTQYF
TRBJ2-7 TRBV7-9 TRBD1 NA TGTGCCAGCAGCGCCGGGACAGGGGGTTACGAGCAGTACTTC CASSAGTGGYEQYF
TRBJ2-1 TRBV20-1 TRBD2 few TGCAGTGCTAGTAGCGGGAGCACCTACAATGAGCAGTTCTTC CSASSGSTYNEQFF
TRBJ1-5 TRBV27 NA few TGTGCCAGCAGTTTAAGAGGGGCCAGCAATCAGCCCCAGCATTTT CASSLRGASNQPQHF
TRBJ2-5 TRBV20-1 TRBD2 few TGCAGTGCTAGCAAGACAGGGACCGGACTAGCGGGGAAGCAAGAGACCCAGTACTTC CSASKTGTGLAGKQETQYF
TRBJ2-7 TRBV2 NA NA TGTGCCAGCAGTGAAGGTAGGGTCCACGAGCAGTACTTC CASSEGRVHEQYF
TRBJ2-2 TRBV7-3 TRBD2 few TGTGCCAGCAGCTTAACTAGCGGGAGGGCCGGGGAGCTGTTTTTT CASSLTSGRAGELFF
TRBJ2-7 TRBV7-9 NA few TGTGCCAGCAGCTTAGACCCCTTGAGCTCCTACGAGCAGTACTTC CASSLDPLSSYEQYF
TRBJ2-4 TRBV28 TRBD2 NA TGTGCCAGCAGTATCGGAGGACTAGCGGGTAAAAACATTCAGTACTTC CASSIGGLAGKNIQYF
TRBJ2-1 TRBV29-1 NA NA TGCAGCGTTGAAGATCGAGAGGGGGGACTTATCGGTGAGCAGTTCTTC CSVEDREGGLIGEQFF
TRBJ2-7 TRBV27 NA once TGTGCCAGCAGTTTCATCCAGGGTTCCTACGAGCAGTACTTC CASSFIQGSYEQYF